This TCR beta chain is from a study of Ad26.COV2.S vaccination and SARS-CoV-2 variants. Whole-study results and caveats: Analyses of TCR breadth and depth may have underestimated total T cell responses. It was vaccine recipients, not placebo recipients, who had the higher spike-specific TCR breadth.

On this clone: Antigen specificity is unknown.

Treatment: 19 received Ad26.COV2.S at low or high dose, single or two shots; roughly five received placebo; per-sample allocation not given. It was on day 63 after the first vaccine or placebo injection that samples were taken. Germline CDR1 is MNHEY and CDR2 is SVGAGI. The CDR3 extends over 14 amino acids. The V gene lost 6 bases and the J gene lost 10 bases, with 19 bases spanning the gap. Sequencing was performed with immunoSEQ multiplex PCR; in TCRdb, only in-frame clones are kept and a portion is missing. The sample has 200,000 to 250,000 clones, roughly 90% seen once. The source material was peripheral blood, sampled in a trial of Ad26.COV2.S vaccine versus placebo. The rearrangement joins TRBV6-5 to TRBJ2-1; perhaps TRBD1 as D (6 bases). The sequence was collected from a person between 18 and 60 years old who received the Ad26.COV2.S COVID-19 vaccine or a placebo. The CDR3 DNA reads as TGTGCCAGCAGGGACAGATCCTCTTTAGAGGAGCAGTTCTTC. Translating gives CASRDRSSLEEQFF.